Listed here are 26 T cell receptor beta chains from one sample, sequenced in a study of cytomegalovirus exposure and HLA in healthy donors. In the PCR, 60 Vbeta and 13 Jbeta primers were used. Here immunoSEQ multiplex PCR was the method, and the copy in TCRdb shows in-frame clones only, minus some. The sample records 95,000 to 100,000 clones, about 80% being singletons. The sequenced material came from PBMCs. The receptors shown here come from a man aged 35 to 55 in good health and CMV-seronegative.

The chain employs TRBV28 and TRBJ1-2; D is perhaps TRBD1 (5 bases). This CDR3 spans 14 amino acids. Germline CDR1 is MDHEN and CDR2 is SYDVKM. V dropped 3 bases and J dropped 7 bases, with 15 bases sitting between them. This chain's CDR3 is CASSFFPGMGGYTF. The DNA for the CDR3 is TGTGCCAGCAGTTTTTTCCCAGGGATGGGTGGCTACACCTTC.

The gene calls are TRBV27 and TRBJ2-2, with D hard to call. CDR1 MNHEY and CDR2 SMNVEV come from the germline V gene (reference sequence). The CDR3 sequence is 14 residues long. V was clipped by 6 bases and J by 6 bases, with 14 bases between them. Written as DNA, the CDR3 is TGTGCCAGCAGCCCAACAGTGTTGGCCGGGGAGCTGTTTTTT. This encodes CASSPTVLAGELFF.

Points on this clone: A junction boundary mismatches the germline segment, possibly from a read error. The rearrangement links TRBV7-9 to TRBJ1-4; tentatively, D is TRBD1 (6 bases). The CDR3 totals 15 residues. Germline CDR1 reads SEHNR; CDR2 reads FQNEAQ (reference sequence). The CDR3 spells CSSSLKGGSGEKLFF. The CDR3, as DNA: TGTTCCAGCAGCCTCAAGGGGGGGAGCGGGGAAAAACTGTTTTTT. The complete variable domain, with remaining parts taken from reference TRBV7-9 and TRBJ1-4, reads DTGVSQNPRHKITKRGQNVTFRCDPISEHNRLYWYRQTLGQGPEFLTYFQNEAQLEKSRLLSDRFSAERPKGSFSTLEIQRTEQGDSAMYLCSSSLKGGSGEKLFFGSGTQLSVL.

V gene TRBV5-1 combines with J gene TRBJ2-5, with unresolved D. Trimming pared 4 bases from V and 5 bases from J, leaving 6 bases between. The CDR3 loop spans 11 amino acids. The V gene's germline CDR1 is SGHRS and CDR2 YFSETQ. The chain's CDR3 is CASSVRETQYF. The CDR3 DNA reads TGCGCCAGCAGCGTCCGGGAGACCCAGTACTTC.

This CDR3 reads CASSRDRQETQYF. The CDR3 DNA sequence: TGTGCCAGCAGTAGGGACAGACAAGAGACCCAGTACTTC. V is TRBV2 and J is TRBJ2-5, with TRBD1 matching over 7 bases. Germline V lookup: CDR1 SNHLY, CDR2 FYNNEI. Germline trimming cut 5 bases from V and 2 bases from J; bases unmatched to any gene: 2. The CDR3 sequence is 13 residues long. Supplemented by reference TRBV2 and TRBJ2-5, the full variable domain reads EPEVTQTPSHQVTQMGQEVILRCVPISNHLYFYWYRQILGQKVEFLVSFYNNEISEKSEIFDDQFSVERPDGSNFTLKIRSTKLEDSAMYFCASSRDRQETQYFGPGTRLLVL.

The chain joins TRBV27 to TRBJ1-1; no firm D call. The CDR3 contains 12 residues. The germline gives CDR1 MNHEY, CDR2 SMNVEV (reference sequence). Trimming removed 5 bases from V and 4 bases from J, with 8 bases in between. CDR3 sequence: CASSLRGTEAFF. The CDR3 bases are TGTGCCAGCAGTCTACGGGGCACTGAAGCTTTCTTT.

This clone was seen only once. This chain connects TRBV7-2 to TRBJ2-7; TRBD2 matches at 11 bases. V was pared by 5 bases and J by 2 bases, with 5 bases of the junction left unmatched. This CDR3 contains 15 residues. Per germline, CDR1 SGHTA and CDR2 FQGNSA. In DNA, the CDR3 is TGTGCCAGCAGCACTCGGACTAGCGGGCCCTACGAGCAGTACTTC. Amino acids: CASSTRTSGPYEQYF.

This chain joins TRBV7-2 and TRBJ2-1; D remains unclear. Germline V lookup: CDR1 SGHTA, CDR2 FQGNSA. Trimming took 2 bases from V and 8 from J, leaving 10 bases between them. CDR3 size: 13 residues. The CDR3 region is CASSLSVLDEQFF. In DNA form, the CDR3 reads TGTGCCAGCAGCTTATCGGTGTTGGATGAGCAGTTCTTC.

This rearrangement joins TRBV15 to TRBJ1-2; a possible D gene is TRBD1 (5 bases). V was pared by 1 base and J by 8 bases, with 11 bases between. Germline V lookup: CDR1 LNHNV, CDR2 YYDKDF (reference sequence). This CDR3 comprises 13 residues. The CDR3 nucleotides are TGTGCCACCAGCAGAGGCTCAGGGTGGGGCTACACCTTC. Amino acid sequence: CATSRGSGWGYTF.

J is TRBJ2-2 and V is TRBV7-6; the match to TRBD2 covers 8 bases. Trimming at V came to 4 bases and at J to 0 bases, leaving 7 bases not matched to a gene. Germline-derived CDR1 and CDR2 are SGHVS and FNYEAQ. The CDR3 is 17 amino acids. The chain's CDR3 is CASSSYSSGSNTGELFF. Here the CDR3 DNA reads TGTGCCAGCAGCTCCTACTCTAGCGGGTCGAACACCGGGGAGCTGTTTTTT.

The chain recombines TRBV9 with TRBJ2-5; 8 bases agree with TRBD2. The CDR3 is 16 residues long. Germline CDR1 and CDR2: SGDLS and YYNGEE. V lost 0 bases and J lost 2; bases outside the gene matches: 6. This CDR3 reads CASSVGRSSGQETQYF. The CDR3 region has the DNA TGTGCCAGCAGCGTAGGTCGGTCTAGCGGGCAAGAGACCCAGTACTTC. Filled out from reference TRBV9 and TRBJ2-5, the complete variable domain reads DSGVTQTPKHLITATGQRVTLRCSPRSGDLSVYWYQQSLDQGLQFLIQYYNGEERAKGNILERFSAQQFPDLHSELNLSSLELGDSALYFCASSVGRSSGQETQYFGPGTRLLVL.

The chain joins TRBV2 to TRBJ2-7; D perhaps matches TRBD1 (6 bases). V was cut by 5 bases and J by 4 bases, with 9 bases left in between. The CDR3 has 12 residues. Germline assignment: CDR1 SNHLY and CDR2 FYNNEI. CDR3 region: CASSYTGYEQYF. The CDR3 DNA reads as TGTGCCAGCAGTTACACAGGGTACGAGCAGTACTTC.

The chain employs TRBV7-9 and TRBJ2-7, with 10 bases fitting TRBD1. CDR1 and CDR2 (germline): SEHNR, FQNEAQ (reference sequence). The CDR3 sequence is 15 residues long. V trimming: 6 bases; J trimming: 3 bases; junction bases outside the gene matches: 8. The CDR3 is CASRLSRDRGYEQYF. DNA for the CDR3: TGTGCCAGCAGACTCTCCCGGGACAGGGGCTACGAGCAGTACTTC.

The chain employs TRBV19 and TRBJ1-1, with 10 bases matching TRBD1. The trim removed 5 bases at V and 1 base at J, leaving 4 bases unmatched. The length of the CDR3 is 15 residues. Germline V lookup: CDR1 LNHDA, CDR2 SQIVND (reference sequence). CDR3 sequence (DNA): TGTGCCAGTAGTCTCCGGGACAGGGGGAACACTGAAGCTTTCTTT. Encoded protein: CASSLRDRGNTEAFF.

Concerning this clone: At one end, the junction sequence differs from germline, possibly due to a read error. V is TRBV19 and J is TRBJ1-5; 8 bases line up with TRBD1. Germline V gene sequence: CDR1 LNHDA, CDR2 SQIVND (reference sequence). This CDR3 is 14 amino acids long. CDR3: CASSIERQGAPGNF. The CDR3 nucleotides read TGTGCCAGTAGTATTGAAAGGCAGGGGGCCCCCGGGAATTTT.

The sample holds a few counts of this clone. V and J are TRBV5-1 and TRBJ2-1, with 7 bases fitting TRBD1. The junction had 4 bases not matched to a gene; V was cut back by 4 bases and J by 0 bases. Germline CDR1 is SGHRS and CDR2 is YFSETQ. The CDR3 runs to 15 residues. In DNA, the CDR3 is TGCGCCAGCAGCATGGGGACAGACTCCTACAATGAGCAGTTCTTC. Translated, it gives CASSMGTDSYNEQFF.

The chain links TRBV4-1 to TRBJ1-1; possibly TRBD1 for D (6 bases). This CDR3 region has 16 residues. V dropped 0 bases and J dropped 0 bases, with 11 bases sitting between them. CDR1 and CDR2 (germline): MGHRA, YSYEKL. The DNA of the CDR3 is TGCGCCAGCAGCCAAGATTGGGACACTATGAACACTGAAGCTTTCTTT. Its protein is CASSQDWDTMNTEAFF.

The chain carries TRBV9 and TRBJ1-2, with 9 bases identical to TRBD1. Germline-derived CDR1 and CDR2 are SGDLS and YYNGEE. Losses at the gene ends were 0 bases for V and 3 bases for J; bases not matched to a gene: 0. The CDR3 is 14 residues long. The CDR3 DNA sequence: TGTGCCAGCAGCGTAGGGACAGGGGACTATGGCTACACCTTC. Translating it yields CASSVGTGDYGYTF. The variable domain in full, with the rest retrieved from reference TRBV9 and TRBJ1-2, is DSGVTQTPKHLITATGQRVTLRCSPRSGDLSVYWYQQSLDQGLQFLIQYYNGEERAKGNILERFSAQQFPDLHSELNLSSLELGDSALYFCASSVGTGDYGYTFGSGTRLTVV.

As for this clone: The germline gene is not matched at one end of the junction; a read error may be the cause. The V gene is TRBV6-1, the J gene TRBJ1-4; 7 bases match TRBD1. CDR1 and CDR2 (germline): MNHNS, SASEGT. This CDR3 is 18 amino acids long. In nucleotides, the CDR3 is TGTGCCAGCAGCGAAGGGCGGGACAGACTCCTTACTAATGAAAAACTGTTTTTT. Amino acid sequence: CASSEGRDRLLTNEKLFF.

The gene calls are TRBV11-2 and TRBJ2-7; D may be TRBD1 (5 bases). This CDR3 comprises 13 residues. Trimming pared 3 bases from V and 7 bases from J, leaving 13 bases between. The germline V gene encodes CDR1 SGHAT and CDR2 FQNNGV. CDR3 loop: CASSFPEGVEQYF. The DNA of the CDR3 is TGTGCCAGCAGCTTTCCAGAAGGGGTTGAGCAGTACTTC.

The V gene is TRBV28, the J gene TRBJ1-4, with TRBD1 as a possible D gene (5 bases). The CDR3 is made up of 14 amino acids. Germline lookup yields CDR1 MDHEN and CDR2 SYDVKM. The V end lost 6 bases, the J end lost 4 bases, and 12 bases lay between the germline ends. CDR3 coding DNA: TGTGCCAGCAGACGACGGGGACTTAATGAAAAACTGTTTTTT. This translates into CASRRRGLNEKLFF.

V gene TRBV28 combines with J gene TRBJ2-7; D possibly corresponds to TRBD1 (5 bases). V shed 3 bases and J shed 8 bases, with 17 bases lying between them. The CDR3 has 14 amino acids. Germline CDR1 MDHEN, CDR2 SYDVKM. The CDR3 DNA sequence: TGTGCCAGCAGTTTTCCAGGGCAAGTTTTCCAGCAGTACTTC. Translating it yields CASSFPGQVFQQYF.

The J gene is TRBJ1-4, the V gene TRBV4-2; no clear D gene. CDR3 length equals 16 residues. The germline V gene has CDR1 LGHNA and CDR2 YNFKEQ. Trimming stripped 4 bases from V and 3 bases from J, with 15 bases between. Here the CDR3 reads CASSLRRGSANEKLFF. For the CDR3, the DNA is TGTGCCAGCAGCCTTCGGCGCGGGTCGGCTAATGAAAAACTGTTTTTT.

The rearrangement links TRBV19 to TRBJ2-1, with 8 nucleotides matching TRBD2. The V and J ends lost 4 bases and 7 bases, in that order; junction bases with no gene match: 3. The CDR3 length is 13 residues. Germline CDR1 is LNHDA and CDR2 is SQIVND (reference sequence). The CDR3 DNA reads as TGTGCCAGTAGTACGGGAGGGCGGAATGAGCAGTTCTTC. It specifies CASSTGGRNEQFF.

As to this clone: Other DNA sequences from this sample encode an identical CDR3 as well. V and J are TRBV28 and TRBJ2-1; a possible D gene is TRBD1 (5 bases). V was cut by 2 bases and J by 10 bases, with 12 bases left in between. Germline V gene data show CDR1 as MDHEN and CDR2 as SYDVKM. This CDR3 region has 13 residues. CDR3 loop: CASSLAGPNEQFF. CDR3 nucleotides: TGTGCCAGCAGTTTAGCAGGGCCCAACGAGCAGTTCTTC.

The CDR3 region has the DNA TGTGCCAGCAGTGGTCCGACAGGGTTCGGTGAGCAGTTCTTC. This encodes CASSGPTGFGEQFF. J is TRBJ2-1 and V is TRBV6-1; 7 nucleotides match TRBD1. The CDR3 consists of 14 residues. The V segment lost 4 bases and the J segment 9 bases; nucleotides outside the gene matches: 9. The V gene's germline CDR1 is MNHNS and CDR2 SASEGT.